Listed below are T cell receptor beta chains from one sample, sequenced in a study of blood T cells in healthy people across ages. Each CDR3 protein gets one entry after TCRdb re-called the 5' RACE reads with MiXCR. Counted here are roughly 1.5 million distinct CDR3 sequences, approximately 39% occurring once; the ten biggest clones make up just over 4%. The sample consisted of blood. Receptors were obtained from a woman aged 18-35 years in good health. Each CDR3 is given with its conserved first and last residue. The D gene is left open where the match is weak. A clone size is listed for some rows: how often the clone was seen (once, few, many), or a class if it is expanded.

length	J	size	D	V	DNA	CDR3
17	TRBJ2-1	few	TRBD2	TRBV6-2/TRBV6-3	TGTGCCAGCAGCTACCCAGGAAGACTAGCGGGAGTACACGAGCAGTTCTTC	CASSYPGRLAGVHEQFF
13	TRBJ2-5	NA	TRBD1	TRBV7-3	TGTGCCAGCAGCCCACGACAGGGGGAGCAGCAGTACTTC	CASSPRQGEQQYF
15	TRBJ2-1	NA	NA	TRBV12-3/TRBV12-4	TGTGCCAGCAGTTTTCGGCGTTTTGTTTACAATGAGCAGGTCTTC	CASSFRRFVYNEQVF
15	TRBJ2-7	few	TRBD2	TRBV4-2	TGTGCCAGCAGCCAGGTGCCTAGCGGGAGCTACGAGCAGTACTTC	CASSQVPSGSYEQYF
12	TRBJ1-2	few	NA	TRBV29-1	TGCAGCGTTCCGGACAGTCATTATGGCTACACCTTC	CSVPDSHYGYTF
16	TRBJ1-2	NA	NA	TRBV2	TGTGCCAGCAGTGGGGAGTGGGTCCGTGCTAACTATGGCTACACCTTC	CASSGEWVRANYGYTF
13	TRBJ1-4	NA	TRBD1	TRBV24-1	TGTGCCACCAGTGGACAGGGGGGTGAAAAACTGTTTTTT	CATSGQGGEKLFF
19	TRBJ1-6	few	TRBD1	TRBV6-1	TGTGCCAGCAGTCTCGGGACAGCCACCTTGAGCCCCTATAATTCACCCCTCCACTTT	CASSLGTATLSPYNSPLHF
14	TRBJ1-1	NA	NA	TRBV6-2/TRBV6-3	TGTGCCAGCGCTAGTAACGGAGGGAACACTGAAGCTTTCTTT	CASASNGGNTEAFF
14	TRBJ1-2	NA	NA	TRBV27	TGTGCCAGCAGTTTAGCCCGGGTAGGGTGCGGCTACACCTTC	CASSLARVGCGYTF
15	TRBJ2-3	many	NA	TRBV4-3	TGCGCCAGCAGCCAAGTTGCACAGGGTCTAGATACGCAGTATTTT	CASSQVAQGLDTQYF
17	TRBJ2-5	NA	TRBD2	TRBV20-1	TGCAGTGCTAGAGAGGCGACTAGCGGGGGACTACAAGAGATCCAGTACTTC	CSAREATSGGLQEIQYF
14	TRBJ2-7	few	NA	TRBV7-2	TGTGCCGGCAGCTTCGGGGGACACTACTACGAGCAGTACTTC	CAGSFGGHYYEQYF
13	TRBJ1-2	few	NA	TRBV30	TGTGCCTCCACCTCGCAGGGGAACTATGGCTACACCTTC	CASTSQGNYGYTF
14	TRBJ1-1	NA	TRBD1	TRBV4-1	TGCGCCAGCAGCCAAGCGACAGGGGGAAATGAAGCTTTCTTT	CASSQATGGNEAFF
13	TRBJ1-2	few	TRBD1	TRBV7-2	TGTGCCAGCAGCTACCGGACAGGGGATGGCTACACCTTC	CASSYRTGDGYTF